Following are 15 T cell receptor beta chains from one sample sequenced in a study of blood T cell repertoires in COVID-19. The method was immunoSEQ multiplex PCR; TCRdb's version includes in-frame clones alone and lacks a portion of them. Of about 24,000 clones in the sample, 89% were seen once. Sequenced sample: peripheral blood. These receptor sequences come from a woman aged 70-85 years with active COVID-19.

This sequence joins TRBV28 and TRBJ2-3, with TRBD2 matching 7 bases. The CDR3 sequence is 14 residues long. Losses at the gene ends were 8 bases for V and 3 bases for J; bases not matched to a gene: 8. Germline V gene lookup returns CDR1 MDHEN and CDR2 SYDVKM. CDR3 coding DNA: TGTGCCAGCCCCCCCGCGGGAGTAACAGATACGCAGTATTTT. Its translation: CASPPAGVTDTQYF.

This sequence joins TRBV10-3 and TRBJ2-7, with D perhaps matching TRBD2 (5 bases). Germline V lookup: CDR1 ENHRY, CDR2 SYGVKD. Deletions cut 3 bases from V and 5 bases from J, with 20 bases between. There are 16 residues in the CDR3. The CDR3 nucleotides are TGTGCCATCAGTGATCCACGGGGTAAAGAAAGAAACGAGCAGTACTTC. As protein: CAISDPRGKERNEQYF.

The chain couples TRBV7-2 to TRBJ2-2; a weak D match, TRBD1 (6 bases). The CDR3 totals 18 residues. Trimming shortened V by 5 bases and J by 7 bases, and 26 bases separated the two germline ends. CDR1 and CDR2 (germline): SGHTA, FQGNSA. The CDR3 DNA is TGTGCCAGCAGCCCACAACCACAGGGAATGGGGGTTGTCGGGGAGCTGTTTTTT. This sequence encodes CASSPQPQGMGVVGELFF.

This sequence joins TRBV9 and TRBJ2-5, with 7 bases matching TRBD2. The CDR3 has 16 amino acids. V lost 0 bases, J lost 3 bases, and 8 bases stayed unmatched. CDR1 and CDR2 (germline): SGDLS, YYNGEE. The CDR3 DNA is TGTGCCAGCAGCGTAGACCCAGCGGGGAGAAAAGAGACCCAGTACTTC. This codes for CASSVDPAGRKETQYF.

This rearrangement joins TRBV2 to TRBJ2-1; perhaps TRBD2 as D (5 bases). CDR1 and CDR2 (germline): SNHLY, FYNNEI. V shed 8 bases and J shed 1 base, with 12 bases lying between them. The CDR3 consists of 14 residues. This chain's CDR3 is CASQRAGSYNEQFF. The CDR3 bases are TGTGCCAGCCAGAGGGCCGGTTCCTACAATGAGCAGTTCTTC. The complete variable domain, with remaining parts taken from reference TRBV2 and TRBJ2-1, reads EPEVTQTPSHQVTQMGQEVILRCVPISNHLYFYWYRQILGQKVEFLVSFYNNEISEKSEIFDDQFSVERPDGSNFTLKIRSTKLEDSAMYFCASQRAGSYNEQFFGPGTRLTVL.

The chain couples TRBV5-1 to TRBJ2-7, with 7 nucleotides matching TRBD1. J lost 2 bases, V lost 1 base, and 3 bases had no gene match. This CDR3 is 14 amino acids long. Germline lookup yields CDR1 SGHRS and CDR2 YFSETQ. The CDR3 coding sequence is TGCGCCAGCAGCTTGCCGGGACAGCCCTACGAGCAGTACTTC. It is translated as CASSLPGQPYEQYF.

The sample holds one count of this clone. The rearrangement joins TRBV5-8 to TRBJ2-2; D remains unclear. Germline values: CDR1 SGHTS, CDR2 YDEGEE. V dropped 0 bases and J dropped 4 bases, with 10 bases sitting between them. This CDR3 has 15 residues. CDR3 sequence reads: CASSLGLPTTGELFF. As DNA, the CDR3 is TGTGCCAGCAGCTTGGGCCTCCCTACCACCGGGGAGCTGTTTTTT.

The rearrangement uses TRBV5-1 and TRBJ2-1, with 10 bases that match TRBD2. CDR1 and CDR2 from the germline V gene are SGHRS and YFSETQ. V shed 5 bases and J 4 bases; nucleotides not matched to a gene: 6. The CDR3 extends over 15 amino acids. CDR3 protein: CASRASGGYYNEQFF. The CDR3 nucleotides are TGCGCCAGCAGAGCTAGCGGGGGTTATTACAATGAGCAGTTCTTC.

The CDR3 DNA reads TGTGCCACCAGCAGAGATCGGCAGGGGGTGAATCAGCCCCAGCATTTT. Amino acid sequence: CATSRDRQGVNQPQHF. The chain couples TRBV15 to TRBJ1-5; 7 nucleotides align to TRBD1. The CDR3 totals 16 residues. V dropped 0 bases and J dropped 4; count of bases not matched to a gene: 6. CDR1 is LNHNV, CDR2 YYDKDF, per germline (reference sequence).

The V and J genes are TRBV19 and TRBJ2-5; TRBD2 might be the D (5 bases). Germline-derived CDR1 and CDR2 are LNHDA and SQIVND (reference sequence). The CDR3 totals 13 residues. V was shortened by 3 bases and J by 4 bases, with 9 bases between the two germline ends. The CDR3 DNA reads as TGTGCCAGTAGTATCGCGGGCAGAGAGACCCAGTACTTC. It codes for CASSIAGRETQYF.

The rearrangement joins TRBV19 to TRBJ2-3, with 14 bases matching TRBD2. The CDR3 extends over 15 amino acids. Looked up from germline, CDR1 is LNHDA and CDR2 is SQIVND (reference sequence). Trimming cost V 6 bases and J 5 bases; bases outside gene matches: 4. CDR3 region: CASSRLAGGQDTQYF. The CDR3 nucleotides read TGTGCCAGTAGCCGACTAGCGGGGGGGCAAGATACGCAGTATTTT.

This clone appeared once. This chain uses TRBV6-5 with TRBJ1-1, with TRBD1 matching 9 bases. Germline CDR1 MNHEY, CDR2 SVGAGI. The V gene end was trimmed by 6 bases and the J gene end by 2 bases; junction bases not matched to a gene: 7. The CDR3 runs to 15 residues. Here the CDR3 reads CASSRQGGRNTEAFF. The CDR3 bases are TGTGCCAGCAGCAGACAGGGGGGAAGAAACACTGAAGCTTTCTTT.

The chain joins TRBV7-3 to TRBJ2-3; tentatively, D is TRBD2 (5 bases). The CDR3 is 15 amino acids. Germline values: CDR1 SGHTA, CDR2 FQGTGA. Trimming stripped 3 bases from V and 4 bases from J, with 14 bases between. This chain's CDR3 is CASSFGVLSADTQYF. Written as DNA, the CDR3 is TGTGCCAGCAGCTTTGGTGTTCTTAGCGCAGATACGCAGTATTTT.

The chain couples TRBV19 to TRBJ1-3, with a tentative D call TRBD1 (6 bases). This CDR3 has 16 residues. Trimming took 3 bases from V and 0 from J, leaving 12 bases between them. Germline V gene data show CDR1 as LNHDA and CDR2 as SQIVND (reference sequence). The CDR3, as DNA: TGTGCCAGTAGTATGGGGGCAGAGCGCTCTGGAAACACCATATATTTT. Residues: CASSMGAERSGNTIYF.

A note on this clone: The junction does not match germline at one end; this may be a read error. The chain is built from TRBV6-5 and TRBJ2-7; 8 nucleotides agree with TRBD1. Germline loops: CDR1 MNHEY, CDR2 SVGAGI. The CDR3 consists of 13 residues. The CDR3 DNA is TGTGCCAGCACCTCCGGGACAGGACTCTCCTGGGTGTTC. Translated, it gives CASTSGTGLSWVF.